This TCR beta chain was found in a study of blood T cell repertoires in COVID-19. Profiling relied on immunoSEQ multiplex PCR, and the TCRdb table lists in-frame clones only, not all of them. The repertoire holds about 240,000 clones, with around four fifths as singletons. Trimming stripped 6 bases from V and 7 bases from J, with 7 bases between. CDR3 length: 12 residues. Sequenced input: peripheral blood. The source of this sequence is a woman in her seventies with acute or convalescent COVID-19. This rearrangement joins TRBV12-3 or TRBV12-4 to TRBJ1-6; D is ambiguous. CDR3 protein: CASSQRNSPLHF. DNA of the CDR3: TGTGCCAGCAGCCAGAGGAATTCACCCCTCCACTTT.